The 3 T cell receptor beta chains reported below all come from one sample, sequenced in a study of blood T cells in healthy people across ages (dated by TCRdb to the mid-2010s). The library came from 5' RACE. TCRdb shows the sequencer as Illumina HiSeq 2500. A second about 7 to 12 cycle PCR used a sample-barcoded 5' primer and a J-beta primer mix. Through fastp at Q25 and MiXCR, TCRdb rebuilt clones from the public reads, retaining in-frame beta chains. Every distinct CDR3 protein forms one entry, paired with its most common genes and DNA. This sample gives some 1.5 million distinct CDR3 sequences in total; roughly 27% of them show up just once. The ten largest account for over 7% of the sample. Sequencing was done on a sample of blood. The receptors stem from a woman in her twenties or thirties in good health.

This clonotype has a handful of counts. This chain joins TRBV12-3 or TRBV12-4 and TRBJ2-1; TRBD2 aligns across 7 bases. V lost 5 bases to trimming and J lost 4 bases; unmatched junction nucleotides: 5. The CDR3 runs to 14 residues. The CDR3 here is CASSGRGPYNEQFF. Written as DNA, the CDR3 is TGTGCCAGCAGTGGGAGGGGACCTTACAATGAGCAGTTCTTC.

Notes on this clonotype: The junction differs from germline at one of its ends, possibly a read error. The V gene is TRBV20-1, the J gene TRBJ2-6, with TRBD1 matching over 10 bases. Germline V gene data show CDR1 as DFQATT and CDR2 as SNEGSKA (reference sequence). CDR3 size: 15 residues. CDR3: CSARDQGTGANVRTF. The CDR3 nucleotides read TGCAGTGCTAGAGACCAGGGGACAGGGGCCAACGTCCGGACTTTC.

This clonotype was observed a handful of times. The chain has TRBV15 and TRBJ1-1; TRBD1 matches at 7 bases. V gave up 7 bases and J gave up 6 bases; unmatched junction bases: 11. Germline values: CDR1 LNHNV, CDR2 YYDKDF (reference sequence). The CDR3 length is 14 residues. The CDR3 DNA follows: TGTGCCACCACCCTGGACAGGTTGACGGCTGAAGCTTTCTTT. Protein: CATTLDRLTAEAFF.